Listed here are 11 T cell receptor beta chains from one sample, sequenced in a study of T cell responses to AZD1222 COVID-19 vaccine. Method: immunoSEQ multiplex PCR; TCRdb's copy keeps in-frame clones and lacks some. This sample yields 100,000 to 110,000 clones, of which around nine tenths are seen a single time; more than 15% belongs to the top ten. The sequencing used peripheral blood, collected on day 0 of AZD1222 vaccination. The receptor source for this set is an adult in good health.

The gene calls are TRBV27 and TRBJ2-3; 12 nucleotides match TRBD2. V gave up 4 bases and J gave up 7 bases; unmatched junction bases: 6. Germline loops: CDR1 MNHEY, CDR2 SMNVEV (reference sequence). The CDR3 length is 15 residues. The CDR3 region is CASSSLAGGTHTQYF. DNA for the CDR3: TGTGCCAGCAGTTCGCTAGCGGGGGGGACGCATACGCAGTATTTT.

The chain has TRBV6-2 or TRBV6-3 and TRBJ1-1; unclear D gene. With 6 bases removed from V and 0 bases from J, the gap between germline ends came to 32 bases. CDR3 length: 21 amino acids. The germline V gene has CDR1 MNHEY and CDR2 SVGEGT. CDR3: CASSLPLGNVDRTGMNTEAFF. The CDR3, as DNA: TGTGCCAGCAGCCTTCCGCTGGGGAATGTGGATAGGACGGGCATGAACACTGAAGCTTTCTTT.

The chain combines TRBV6-5 with TRBJ2-1; 7 bases are a match to TRBD2. V dropped 8 bases and J dropped 6; count of bases not matched to a gene: 13. The germline V gene encodes CDR1 MNHEY and CDR2 SVGAGI. The length of the CDR3 is 15 residues. The CDR3 coding sequence is TGTGCCAGCTGTAGAGGCGGGAGTGATTTCAATGAGCAGTTCTTC. Translating gives CASCRGGSDFNEQFF.

The rearrangement links TRBV5-6 to TRBJ2-3, with unresolved D. This CDR3 is built from 13 residues. Per the germline V gene, CDR1 is SGHDT and CDR2 is YYEEEE. V lost 0 bases and J lost 4, with 6 bases in between. The CDR3 sequence: CASSLAEADTQYF. The DNA of the CDR3 is TGTGCCAGCAGCTTGGCTGAGGCAGATACGCAGTATTTT.

The chain has TRBV7-2 and TRBJ1-2; D is perhaps TRBD1 (6 bases). Germline V lookup: CDR1 SGHTA, CDR2 FQGNSA. The CDR3 is 15 residues long. Trimming took 2 bases from V and 4 from J, leaving 14 bases between them. DNA of the CDR3: TGTGCCAGCAGCTTATCGGGGGGCGCATTCTATGGCTACACCTTC. Protein product: CASSLSGGAFYGYTF. The full variable domain, its missing parts supplied by reference TRBV7-2 and TRBJ1-2, is GAGVSQSPSNKVTEKGKDVELRCDPISGHTALYWYRQSLGQGLEFLIYFQGNSAPDKSGLPSDRFSAERTGGSVSTLTIQRTQQEDSAVYLCASSLSGGAFYGYTFGSGTRLTVV.

The chain carries TRBV5-5 and TRBJ1-3; D is uncertain. The length of the CDR3 is 13 residues. Germline V gene sequence: CDR1 SGHKS, CDR2 YYEKEE (reference sequence). V shed 0 bases and J shed 4 bases, with 5 bases lying between them. The CDR3 here is CASSLVRGNTIYF. Written as DNA, the CDR3 is TGTGCCAGCAGCTTGGTCCGGGGAAACACCATATATTTT.

This clone was recorded a few times. The chain joins TRBV18 to TRBJ1-2, with D unclear. Trimming pared 0 bases from V and 7 bases from J, leaving 15 bases between. Germline V gene sequence: CDR1 KGHSH, CDR2 LQKENI. The CDR3 totals 15 residues. CDR3 coding DNA: TGTGCCAGCTCACCACCCGTTTCGGGAAGTAGTGGCTACACCTTC. It is translated as CASSPPVSGSSGYTF.

This clone was seen a handful of times. The gene calls are TRBV11-3 and TRBJ2-7, with D possibly matching TRBD1 (5 bases). The CDR3 runs to 11 residues. V was pared by 4 bases and J by 7 bases, with 8 bases between. From germline, CDR1 is SGHNT and CDR2 YENEEA. The CDR3 nucleotides are TGTGCCAGCAGCTCACAGGTTGAGCAGTACTTC. Protein product: CASSSQVEQYF.

The chain couples TRBV19 to TRBJ1-6; 8 nucleotides match TRBD1. V was clipped by 7 bases and J by 7 bases; unmatched bases: 3. The germline CDR1 and CDR2 sequences are LNHDA and SQIVND (reference sequence). The CDR3 has 13 residues. Here the CDR3 DNA reads TGTGCCAGTAACGACAGGGGCAATTCACCCCTCCACTTT. This sequence encodes CASNDRGNSPLHF.

This clone has a handful of counts. In the same sample, other DNA sequences code for this CDR3. The J gene is TRBJ1-1, the V gene TRBV7-9; no definite D call. CDR3 size: 12 residues. Germline V gene sequence: CDR1 SEHNR, CDR2 FQNEAQ (reference sequence). V was shortened by 5 bases and J by 4 bases, with 8 bases between the two germline ends. The CDR3 region is CASSHQSTEAFF. CDR3 in DNA: TGTGCCAGCAGCCATCAAAGCACTGAAGCTTTCTTT.

This chain connects TRBV9 to TRBJ2-1; 9 nucleotides align to TRBD2. Per germline, CDR1 SGDLS and CDR2 YYNGEE. The CDR3 sequence is 15 residues long. V shed 4 bases, J shed 7 bases, and the junction held 9 bases outside the gene matches. The CDR3 sequence: CASSPLSGSSNEQFF. CDR3 bases: TGTGCCAGCAGCCCGCTTAGCGGGAGCTCTAATGAGCAGTTCTTC.